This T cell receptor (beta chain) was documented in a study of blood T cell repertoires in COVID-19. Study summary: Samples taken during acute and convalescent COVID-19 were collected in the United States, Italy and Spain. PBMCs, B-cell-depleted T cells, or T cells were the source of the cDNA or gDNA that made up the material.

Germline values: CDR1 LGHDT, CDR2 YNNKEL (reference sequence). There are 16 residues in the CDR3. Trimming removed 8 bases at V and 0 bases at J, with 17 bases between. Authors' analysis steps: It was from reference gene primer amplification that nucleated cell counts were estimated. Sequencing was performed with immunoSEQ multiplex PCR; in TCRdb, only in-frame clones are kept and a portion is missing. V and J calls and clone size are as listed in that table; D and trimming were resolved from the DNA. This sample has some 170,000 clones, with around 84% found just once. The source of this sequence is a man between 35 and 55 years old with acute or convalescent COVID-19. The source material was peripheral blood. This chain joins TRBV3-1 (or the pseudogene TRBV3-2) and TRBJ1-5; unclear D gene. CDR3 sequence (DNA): TGTGCCAGCTATTCCCGGAGGTTTTATAGCAATCAGCCCCAGCATTTT. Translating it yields CASYSRRFYSNQPQHF.